A single sample gave rise to the 15 T cell receptor beta chains below, sequenced in a study of blood T cells in healthy people across ages. A second PCR, run for roughly 7 to 12 cycles, used a sample-barcoded 5' primer plus a J-beta primer mix. MiXCR was run by TCRdb on the 5' RACE reads, yielding one entry per CDR3 protein. The data show some 1.6 million distinct CDR3 sequences, approximately 32% seen once. Sequencing was carried out using blood. The receptors stem from a woman under 40 in good health.

This clonotype has only a few counts. The gene calls are TRBV5-6 and TRBJ2-1; TRBD2 might be the D (7 bases). Looked up from germline, CDR1 is SGHDT and CDR2 is YYEEEE. The CDR3 contains 19 residues. Trimming cost V 4 bases and J 5 bases, with 28 bases left between them. Here the CDR3 DNA reads TGTGCCAGCAGCGGGGGGGCCACTCTAGAACCGATGGCACACAATGAGCAGTTCTTC. Translation: CASSGGATLEPMAHNEQFF.

This chain joins TRBV27 and TRBJ1-5; TRBD1 aligns across 7 bases. The CDR3 runs to 17 residues. V lost 1 base to trimming and J lost 3 bases; unmatched junction nucleotides: 9. Germline-derived CDR1 and CDR2 are MNHEY and SMNVEV (reference sequence). In DNA form, the CDR3 reads TGTGCCAGCAGTTTATATCGGGCCGGGACAGACAATCAGCCCCAGCATTTT. Translating it yields CASSLYRAGTDNQPQHF.

The chain uses TRBV21-1 and TRBJ2-1. TRBV21-1 is labeled a pseudogene. The length of the CDR3 is 15 residues. CDR3: CASSKEPRSYNEQFF. CDR3 DNA sequence: TGTGCCAGCAGCAAAGAACCTCGCTCCTACAATGAGCAGTTCTTC.

This clonotype came up a few times. CDR3 nucleotides: TGCAGCGTTGAAGGATTAAGGTATGAGCAGTTCTTC. It is translated as CSVEGLRYEQFF. The J gene is TRBJ2-1, the V gene TRBV29-1; D not resolved. The germline gives CDR1 SQVTM, CDR2 ANQGSEA. V lost 1 base and J lost 8, with 9 bases in between. This CDR3 has 12 amino acids.

J is TRBJ2-7 and V is TRBV5-1; D is unclear. Trimming stripped 4 bases from V and 0 bases from J, with 8 bases between. Germline V gene data show CDR1 as SGHRS and CDR2 as YFSETQ. The CDR3 runs to 13 residues. CDR3 protein: CASSDLSSYEQYF. Written as DNA, the CDR3 is TGCGCCAGCAGCGACCTCAGCTCCTACGAGCAGTACTTC. The full variable domain, with the rest looked up from reference TRBV5-1 and TRBJ2-7, is KAGVTQTPRYLIKTRGQQVTLSCSPISGHRSVSWYQQTPGQGLQFLFEYFSETQRNKGNFPGRFSGRQFSNSRSEMNVSTLELGDSALYLCASSDLSSYEQYFGPGTRLTVT.

This sequence joins TRBV18 and TRBJ1-1; D call uncertain. Germline assignment: CDR1 KGHSH and CDR2 LQKENI. There are 15 residues in the CDR3. V was trimmed by 5 bases and J by 0 bases, leaving 13 bases between them. The CDR3 sequence is CASSGLGDLNTEAFF. CDR3 coding DNA: TGTGCCAGCTCAGGGCTCGGAGACTTGAACACTGAAGCTTTCTTT.

This clonotype was detected many times. J is TRBJ2-5 and V is TRBV9; D possibly uses TRBD1 or TRBD2 (6 bases each). The CDR3 has 16 residues. V gave up 4 bases and J gave up 2 bases, with 18 bases separating them. CDR1 is SGDLS and CDR2 is YYNGEE in the germline V gene. The CDR3 region is CASSSGVFRGQETQYF. The CDR3 DNA reads as TGTGCCAGCAGCTCAGGGGTGTTTCGGGGGCAAGAGACCCAGTACTTC.

V gene TRBV5-1 combines with J gene TRBJ2-3, with 9 bases matching TRBD2. The CDR3 spans 16 residues. With 6 bases clipped from V and 5 bases from J, the junction kept 13 bases outside the gene matches. CDR1 is SGHRS and CDR2 is YFSETQ in the germline V gene. CDR3 in amino acids: CASKTGAGGPGDTQYF. The CDR3 DNA sequence: TGCGCCAGCAAAACGGGAGCGGGAGGCCCGGGAGATACGCAGTATTTT.

V and J are TRBV27 and TRBJ1-2, with D tentatively TRBD1 (5 bases). Germline lookup yields CDR1 MNHEY and CDR2 SMNVEV (reference sequence). This CDR3 is built from 13 residues. Trimming removed 5 bases from V and 4 bases from J, with 11 bases in between. CDR3 coding DNA: TGTGCCAGCAGTCCATGGGGGGGCTATGGCTACACCTTC. As protein: CASSPWGGYGYTF.

This clonotype was found once. Because it lacks the conserved phenylalanine or tryptophan at the end, this CDR3 is likely a read error. The CDR3 loop reads CASSHGTSGVPSSTDTQYY. CDR3 nucleotides: TGTGCCAGCAGCCACGGGACTAGCGGGGTCCCCTCTAGCACAGATACGCAGTATTAT. The rearrangement joins TRBV27 to TRBJ2-3, with 13 bases aligning to TRBD2. With 6 bases clipped from V and 0 bases from J, the junction kept 12 bases outside the gene matches. Germline V lookup: CDR1 MNHEY, CDR2 SMNVEV (reference sequence). The CDR3 consists of 19 residues.

This clonotype was picked up many times. The chain uses TRBV11-1 and TRBJ2-5; D remains unclear. The V gene's germline CDR1 is SGHAT and CDR2 FQDESV (reference sequence). This CDR3 is 14 amino acids long. Trimming stripped 0 bases from V and 7 bases from J, with 12 bases between. DNA for the CDR3: TGTGCCAGCAGCTTAGCGTCTCAATACGGGACCCAGTACTTC. This translates into CASSLASQYGTQYF.

V usage is TRBV27 and J usage is TRBJ2-1, with TRBD2 matching 10 bases. The closer fit of TRBJ2-7 to the DNA end suggests the J call may be wrong. Per germline, CDR1 MNHEY and CDR2 SMNVEV (reference sequence). The CDR3 consists of 16 residues. The CDR3: CASSLIGGTSEVEQYF. The CDR3 bases are TGTGCCAGCAGTCTTATAGGCGGGACTAGCGAAGTTGAGCAGTACTTC.

This clonotype turned up a few times. V and J are TRBV20-1 and TRBJ2-5, with a tentative D call TRBD1 (5 bases). CDR1 and CDR2 (germline): DFQATT, SNEGSKA (reference sequence). The CDR3 is 14 amino acids. Trimming removed 0 bases from V and 1 base from J, with 9 bases in between. CDR3 sequence reads: CSARDRGAQETQYF. The CDR3 bases are TGCAGTGCTAGAGATCGTGGGGCCCAAGAGACCCAGTACTTC.

Of note for this clonotype: Relative to the germline gene, one junction end is altered; a read error may explain this. The rearrangement uses TRBV10-3 and TRBJ1-5, with D possibly matching TRBD1 (6 bases). The CDR3 loop spans 14 amino acids. Germline lookup yields CDR1 ENHRY and CDR2 SYGVKD. CDR3 protein: CAVRRGGENQPQHF. The CDR3 coding sequence is TGTGCCGTCAGGAGGGGGGGAGAGAATCAGCCCCAGCATTTT.

This clonotype was counted ten times or more. The J gene is TRBJ2-7, the V gene TRBV27, with D perhaps matching TRBD1 or TRBD2 (5 bases each). The CDR3 is 14 amino acids. Trimming left V 2 bases short and J 1 base short, with 9 bases between. The germline V gene encodes CDR1 MNHEY and CDR2 SMNVEV (reference sequence). CDR3 amino acids: CASSLGTDSYEQYF. Written as DNA, the CDR3 is TGTGCCAGCAGTTTAGGGACGGATTCCTACGAGCAGTACTTC.